One sample yielded the 30 T cell receptor beta chains listed below, sequenced in a study of cytomegalovirus exposure and HLA in healthy donors. The primer mix had 60 Vbeta and 13 Jbeta primers. Profiling relied on immunoSEQ multiplex PCR, and the TCRdb table lists in-frame clones only, not all of them. The sample gives 160,000 or so clones, 70% to 90% of which show up once; 0.8% to 1% is in the top ten. Sequencing was performed on PBMCs. The source of these receptors is a woman between 25 and 40 years old in good health and CMV-seronegative.

The V gene is TRBV6-1, the J gene TRBJ2-2; 11 nucleotides agree with TRBD2. Germline V gene data show CDR1 as MNHNS and CDR2 as SASEGT. The V gene end was trimmed by 7 bases and the J gene end by 4 bases; junction bases not matched to a gene: 5. CDR3 length equals 15 residues. The CDR3 protein is CASNRLAGSTGELFF. The CDR3 DNA follows: TGTGCCAGCAACCGACTAGCGGGATCCACCGGGGAGCTGTTTTTT.

The chain has TRBV7-2 and TRBJ2-3; D remains unclear. Germline CDR1 SGHTA, CDR2 FQGNSA. Deletions cut 3 bases from V and 2 bases from J, with 6 bases between. This CDR3 spans 13 amino acids. Here the CDR3 reads CASSLGYTDTQYF. CDR3 coding DNA: TGTGCCAGCAGCTTGGGCTACACAGATACGCAGTATTTT. The variable domain in full, completed from reference TRBV7-2 and TRBJ2-3, reads GAGVSQSPSNKVTEKGKDVELRCDPISGHTALYWYRQSLGQGLEFLIYFQGNSAPDKSGLPSDRFSAERTGGSVSTLTIQRTQQEDSAVYLCASSLGYTDTQYFGPGTRLTVL.

This clone has only one observation. The rearrangement joins TRBV19 to TRBJ2-2; 10 nucleotides agree with TRBD1. The trim removed 8 bases at V and 5 bases at J, leaving 5 bases unmatched. The CDR3 contains 14 residues. Germline V lookup: CDR1 LNHDA, CDR2 SQIVND (reference sequence). The CDR3 spells CASQDRGFTGELFF. CDR3 DNA sequence: TGTGCCAGTCAGGACAGGGGGTTTACCGGGGAGCTGTTTTTT.

The chain recombines TRBV5-1 with TRBJ2-2, with D uncertain. The V gene lost 0 bases and the J gene lost 4 bases, with 10 bases spanning the gap. The CDR3 spans 15 residues. Germline CDR1 SGHRS, CDR2 YFSETQ. DNA for the CDR3: TGCGCCAGCAGCTTGGACCTATCCCCCACCGGGGAGCTGTTTTTT. Translating it yields CASSLDLSPTGELFF.

This chain connects TRBV29-1 to TRBJ2-2; the D gene is possibly TRBD1 (6 bases). The J call is in doubt because the DNA end fits TRBJ1-3 better. Per germline, CDR1 SQVTM and CDR2 ANQGSEA. There are 13 residues in the CDR3. Here the CDR3 DNA reads TGCAGCGCTGGCGGACAGACTGGAAACACCATATATTTT. Amino acid sequence: CSAGGQTGNTIYF.

This chain links TRBV27 with TRBJ2-7; 10 bases are a match to TRBD2. The CDR3 has 20 residues. Germline V gene data show CDR1 as MNHEY and CDR2 as SMNVEV (reference sequence). V shed 2 bases, J shed 5 bases, and the junction held 21 bases outside the gene matches. CDR3 in DNA: TGTGCCAGCAGTTTACCCGTGGTAGCGGGAGGTCTAATACTGGCAGACGAGCAGTACTTC. It yields the protein CASSLPVVAGGLILADEQYF.

The table lists this clone with a count of one. The chain joins TRBV7-3 to TRBJ2-3, with TRBD2 identical over 15 bases. The CDR3 runs to 17 residues. Germline CDR1 reads SGHTA; CDR2 reads FQGTGA. The ends lost 5 bases at V and 5 bases at J; junction bases unmatched: 8. Here the CDR3 DNA reads TGTGCCAGCAGCAAGGGACTAGCGGGAGGTGTGGGAGATACGCAGTATTTT. Its protein is CASSKGLAGGVGDTQYF.

The chain employs TRBV4-3 and TRBJ1-1; 9 bases are shared with TRBD1. Germline V gene lookup returns CDR1 LGHNA and CDR2 YSLEER. J was trimmed by 7 bases and V by 0 bases; bases with no gene match: 6. The CDR3 sequence is 15 residues long. The chain's CDR3 is CASSQEPRTGDEAFF. CDR3 nucleotides: TGCGCCAGCAGCCAAGAGCCCCGGACAGGGGATGAAGCTTTCTTT.

The CDR3 spells CASTPRVQNTEAFF. Written as DNA, the CDR3 is TGTGCCAGCACCCCGCGGGTTCAGAACACTGAAGCTTTCTTT. The V and J genes are TRBV6-1 and TRBJ1-1; D uncertain. Germline-derived CDR1 and CDR2 are MNHNS and SASEGT. Trimming left V 7 bases short and J 1 base short, with 13 bases between. The CDR3 length is 14 residues.

The chain couples TRBV14 to TRBJ2-1; D possibly corresponds to TRBD2 (6 bases). The CDR3 is 18 amino acids. Germline values: CDR1 SGHDN, CDR2 FVKESK. Trimming pared 5 bases from V and 3 bases from J, leaving 23 bases between. DNA for the CDR3: TGTGCCAGCAGCTCACCGGGACTCCCTTTTAGTGGCTACAATGAGCAGTTCTTC. This gives the protein CASSSPGLPFSGYNEQFF.

Notes on this clone: The junction does not match germline at one end; this may be a read error. The chain links TRBV7-9 to TRBJ2-5; TRBD2 aligns across 12 bases. Germline V gene lookup returns CDR1 SEHNR and CDR2 FQNEAQ (reference sequence). The CDR3 has 14 amino acids. Here the CDR3 DNA reads TGTGCCAGCAGCCTAGCGGGAGGGGGAGAGACCCAGTACTTC. Translating gives CASSLAGGGETQYF.

A single count supports this clone. The rearrangement links TRBV5-1 to TRBJ1-1, with TRBD1 identical over 12 bases. CDR1 and CDR2 from the germline V gene are SGHRS and YFSETQ. The CDR3 runs to 15 residues. The ends lost 4 bases at V and 1 base at J; junction bases unmatched: 2. The CDR3 DNA reads as TGCGCCAGCAGCAGGGGACAGGGGGCGAACACTGAAGCTTTCTTT. This translates into CASSRGQGANTEAFF.

The rearrangement uses TRBV19 and TRBJ2-7, with a possible D match to TRBD1 (6 bases). This CDR3 contains 11 residues. Trimming removed 6 bases from V and 7 bases from J, with 10 bases in between. Per the germline V gene, CDR1 is LNHDA and CDR2 is SQIVND (reference sequence). The DNA of the CDR3 is TGTGCCAGTAGCGTCAGGGGAGAGCAGTACTTC. This sequence encodes CASSVRGEQYF. The full variable domain, in which reference TRBV19 and TRBJ2-7 provide the parts outside the CDR3, is DGGITQSPKYLFRKEGQNVTLSCEQNLNHDAMYWYRQDPGQGLRLIYYSQIVNDFQKGDIAEGYSVSREKKESFPLTVTSAQKNPTAFYLCASSVRGEQYFGPGTRLTVT.

This chain joins TRBV4-1 and TRBJ1-1, with 7 bases matching TRBD1. The germline V gene has CDR1 MGHRA and CDR2 YSYEKL. V was clipped by 3 bases and J by 0 bases; unmatched bases: 7. The CDR3 covers 16 residues. CDR3 DNA: TGCGCCAGCAGCCAGAGGTGGGACAGTATGAACACTGAAGCTTTCTTT. It translates to CASSQRWDSMNTEAFF.

This chain links TRBV5-4 with TRBJ1-3; tentative D call: TRBD1 (5 bases). The CDR3 spans 16 residues. Germline values: CDR1 SGHNT, CDR2 YYREEE (reference sequence). V lost 4 bases, J lost 0 bases, and 14 bases lay in between. The CDR3 protein is CASSRVVGGSGNTIYF. CDR3 DNA sequence: TGTGCCAGCAGCCGGGTGGTCGGGGGCTCTGGAAACACCATATATTTT.

The V and J genes are TRBV6-1 and TRBJ1-2; 7 bases fit TRBD1. The CDR3 length is 14 residues. Per the germline V gene, CDR1 is MNHNS and CDR2 is SASEGT. The trim removed 7 bases at V and 2 bases at J, leaving 7 bases unmatched. The CDR3 here is CASINRGTNYGYTF. The CDR3 coding sequence is TGTGCCAGCATCAACAGGGGTACCAACTATGGCTACACCTTC.

The V and J genes are TRBV27 and TRBJ1-1, with 8 bases fitting TRBD1. Germline V gene data show CDR1 as MNHEY and CDR2 as SMNVEV (reference sequence). The V gene end was trimmed by 0 bases and the J gene end by 0 bases; junction bases not matched to a gene: 3. The length of the CDR3 is 16 residues. Here the CDR3 reads CASSLSGTGMNTEAFF. The CDR3, as DNA: TGTGCCAGCAGTTTATCCGGGACAGGCATGAACACTGAAGCTTTCTTT.

This clone has a single count. The V call is TRBV5-4, the J call TRBJ2-7, with 7 bases aligning to TRBD1. The CDR3 covers 12 residues. Germline V CDR1 and CDR2: SGHNT, YYREEE (reference sequence). V was pared by 4 bases and J by 6 bases, with 4 bases of the junction left unmatched. This CDR3 reads CASSQDRLEQYF. The CDR3 bases are TGTGCCAGCAGCCAGGACAGGCTCGAGCAGTACTTC. The complete variable domain, with remaining parts taken from reference TRBV5-4 and TRBJ2-7, reads ETGVTQSPTHLIKTRGQQVTLRCSSQSGHNTVSWYQQALGQGPQFIFQYYREEENGRGNFPPRFSGLQFPNYSSELNVNALELDDSALYLCASSQDRLEQYFGPGTRLTVT.

V and J are TRBV9 and TRBJ1-1, with 7 bases lining up with TRBD1. V lost 0 bases to trimming and J lost 4 bases; unmatched junction nucleotides: 9. The length of the CDR3 is 16 residues. Germline V gives CDR1 SGDLS, CDR2 YYNGEE. For the CDR3, the DNA is TGTGCCAGCAGCGTAGGAGGGGGCGAGGGTAGCACTGAAGCTTTCTTT. This encodes CASSVGGGEGSTEAFF.

The chain carries TRBV19 and TRBJ2-6, with D possibly matching TRBD2 (6 bases). The V gene lost 11 bases and the J gene lost 3 bases, with 20 bases spanning the gap. CDR1 and CDR2 (germline): LNHDA, SQIVND (reference sequence). The CDR3 spans 16 residues. CDR3 coding DNA: TGTGCCTATACTCGGGACTTACCAAGTGGGGCCAACGTCCTGACTTTC. It specifies CAYTRDLPSGANVLTF.

The genes are TRBV30 and TRBJ2-1; a possible D gene is TRBD2 (5 bases). The V end was cut by 1 base, the J end by 5 bases, with 9 bases between. Germline assignment: CDR1 GTSNPN and CDR2 SVGIG (reference sequence). The CDR3 covers 13 residues. CDR3 sequence: CAWSAGIHNEQFF. CDR3 nucleotide sequence: TGTGCCTGGAGTGCCGGGATACACAATGAGCAGTTCTTC.

The genes are TRBV25-1 and TRBJ1-2; tentative D call: TRBD1 (5 bases). The V end lost 6 bases, the J end lost 4 bases, and 12 bases lay between the germline ends. CDR3 length: 13 residues. Looked up from germline, CDR1 is MGHDK and CDR2 is SYGVNS. The CDR3 reads CASRPDSLYGYTF. CDR3 sequence (DNA): TGTGCCAGCAGGCCAGACAGCCTCTATGGCTACACCTTC.

The genes are TRBV9 and TRBJ2-7, with 7 bases that match TRBD1. The V gene end was trimmed by 0 bases and the J gene end by 2 bases; junction bases not matched to a gene: 2. This CDR3 comprises 14 residues. Germline CDR1 is SGDLS and CDR2 is YYNGEE. CDR3 amino acids: CASSVATGPYEQYF. CDR3 bases: TGTGCCAGCAGCGTAGCGACAGGGCCCTACGAGCAGTACTTC.

In its sample, this clone was seen a few times. The chain links TRBV4-3 to TRBJ1-6; 9 bases line up with TRBD1. The V segment lost 1 base and the J segment 8 bases; nucleotides outside the gene matches: 0. Germline V lookup: CDR1 LGHNA, CDR2 YSLEER. The CDR3 spans 14 residues. The CDR3 sequence: CASSQGTGDSPLHF. Here the CDR3 DNA reads TGCGCCAGCAGCCAAGGGACAGGGGATTCACCCCTCCACTTT.

The chain joins TRBV4-2 to TRBJ2-2, with 11 bases lining up with TRBD2. The CDR3 has 19 residues. V lost 3 bases to trimming and J lost 6 bases; unmatched junction nucleotides: 15. Germline assignment: CDR1 LGHNA and CDR2 YNFKEQ. The CDR3 loop reads CASSHYPERLAGLSGELFF. The CDR3 coding sequence is TGTGCCAGCAGCCATTACCCCGAGCGACTAGCGGGATTATCCGGGGAGCTGTTTTTT.

CDR3 sequence (DNA): TGTGCCAGCTCACCGCGGCTAGCGCTGAACACCGGGGAGCTGTTTTTT. Translation gives CASSPRLALNTGELFF. The chain employs TRBV18 and TRBJ2-2; weak D call: TRBD2 (6 bases). Trimming cost V 3 bases and J 1 base, with 12 bases left between them. The CDR3 has 16 amino acids. Germline V CDR1 and CDR2: KGHSH, LQKENI.

The chain links TRBV4-2 to TRBJ2-7; a weak D match, TRBD1 (5 bases). The CDR3 runs 15 residues. The germline CDR1 and CDR2 sequences are LGHNA and YNFKEQ. The V end was cut by 0 bases, the J end by 1 base, with 10 bases between. The CDR3 nucleotides read TGTGCCAGCAGCCAAGATGACAGTGTATCCTACGAGCAGTACTTC. Translating gives CASSQDDSVSYEQYF.

V usage is TRBV11-2 and J usage is TRBJ1-4; D unresolved. V lost 5 bases, J lost 8 bases, and 12 bases lay in between. The germline CDR1 and CDR2 sequences are SGHAT and FQNNGV. The CDR3 runs 13 residues. CDR3 sequence reads: CASSPLRVEKLFF. CDR3 DNA: TGTGCCAGCAGCCCATTACGGGTAGAAAAACTGTTTTTT.

This clone has just one count. The J gene is TRBJ1-4, the V gene TRBV6-5; 7 nucleotides agree with TRBD1. J was trimmed by 0 bases and V by 6 bases; bases with no gene match: 4. Germline CDR1 MNHEY, CDR2 SVGAGI. The CDR3 spans 15 residues. This CDR3 is CASRTGETTNEKLFF. The CDR3 bases are TGTGCCAGCAGAACAGGGGAGACAACTAATGAAAAACTGTTTTTT.

The gene calls are TRBV27 and TRBJ2-3, with a tentative D call TRBD1 (6 bases). The CDR3 totals 15 residues. V lost 4 bases, J lost 2 bases, and 13 bases lay in between. Germline CDR1 reads MNHEY; CDR2 reads SMNVEV (reference sequence). This CDR3 reads CASSSPGHLTDTQYF. For the CDR3, the DNA is TGTGCCAGCAGTTCGCCGGGACACCTCACAGATACGCAGTATTTT.